The 25 T cell receptor beta chains below come from one sample, sequenced in a study of cytomegalovirus exposure and HLA in healthy donors. PCR used 60 Vbeta primers and 13 Jbeta primers. Assay: immunoSEQ multiplex PCR; the TCRdb copy retains only in-frame clones and omits some. The sample lists roughly 130,000 clones; 60% to 85% were seen once. The specimen sequenced was PBMCs. Source of these receptors: a human donor in good health.

V gene TRBV10-3 combines with J gene TRBJ2-2, with 10 bases that match TRBD1. The germline gives CDR1 ENHRY, CDR2 SYGVKD. The CDR3 is made up of 16 amino acids. V shed 0 bases, J shed 4 bases, and the junction held 2 bases outside the gene matches. This CDR3 reads CAISESGQGITGELFF. The CDR3 coding sequence is TGTGCCATCAGTGAGTCGGGACAGGGGATCACCGGGGAGCTGTTTTTT.

The chain has TRBV7-9 and TRBJ2-7; maybe TRBD2 (5 bases). V shed 3 bases and J shed 4 bases, with 10 bases lying between them. The V gene's germline CDR1 is SEHNR and CDR2 FQNEAQ (reference sequence). The CDR3 sequence is 13 residues long. The CDR3 loop reads CASSLGRDYEQYF. The CDR3 DNA reads TGTGCCAGCAGCTTGGGGAGAGATTACGAGCAGTACTTC.

The J gene is TRBJ2-1, the V gene TRBV27; D is possibly TRBD2 (7 bases). This CDR3 is built from 13 residues. Germline V CDR1 and CDR2: MNHEY, SMNVEV (reference sequence). V lost 7 bases, J lost 5 bases, and 12 bases lay in between. CDR3 in DNA: TGTGCCAGCATTCGAGGGGGGGACAATGAGCAGTTCTTC. This codes for CASIRGGDNEQFF.

This clone was seen only a few times. This chain joins TRBV6-5 and TRBJ2-7; no firm D call. This CDR3 has 12 residues. CDR1 and CDR2 from the germline V gene are MNHEY and SVGAGI. V lost 9 bases and J 2 bases, leaving 11 bases between the germline ends. CDR3 nucleotides: TGTGCCAGTCAAACGGGTACCTACGAGCAGTACTTC. Translating it yields CASQTGTYEQYF.

The gene calls are TRBV11-3 and TRBJ2-2, with D possibly matching TRBD1 (5 bases). Germline-derived CDR1 and CDR2 are SGHNT and YENEEA. This CDR3 comprises 16 residues. V lost 2 bases and J lost 3, with 13 bases in between. DNA for the CDR3: TGTGCCAGCAGCTTAATGGCAGGGTCGGACACCGGGGAGCTGTTTTTT. This encodes CASSLMAGSDTGELFF.

CDR3 in amino acids: CASSQASGGSRVGETQYF. Here the CDR3 DNA reads TGTGCCAGCAGCCAAGCTTCAGGGGGCTCGAGGGTCGGAGAGACCCAGTACTTC. The V and J genes are TRBV4-2 and TRBJ2-5; 8 bases are shared with TRBD1. Germline V gene sequence: CDR1 LGHNA, CDR2 YNFKEQ. CDR3 size: 18 residues. The ends lost 1 base at V and 4 bases at J; junction bases unmatched: 14.

The chain couples TRBV15 to TRBJ1-1, with 8 bases fitting TRBD1. CDR1 is LNHNV and CDR2 is YYDKDF in the germline V gene (reference sequence). The CDR3 sequence is 15 residues long. The J segment lost 5 bases and the V segment lost 0 bases, leaving 5 bases of the junction unmatched. CDR3 DNA sequence: TGTGCCACCAGCAGAGATCAGGGGGCTTATACTGAAGCTTTCTTT. It specifies CATSRDQGAYTEAFF.

The chain joins TRBV14 to TRBJ1-4; 8 nucleotides align to TRBD1. The V gene end was trimmed by 5 bases and the J gene end by 4 bases; junction bases not matched to a gene: 6. This CDR3 contains 15 residues. From germline, CDR1 is SGHDN and CDR2 FVKESK. DNA of the CDR3: TGTGCCAGCAGCAGGCGGACAGGGCTTAATGAAAAACTGTTTTTT. Protein sequence: CASSRRTGLNEKLFF. Complete variable domain (other parts from reference TRBV14 and TRBJ1-4): EAGVTQFPSHSVIEKGQTVTLRCDPISGHDNLYWYRRVMGKEIKFLLHFVKESKQDESGMPNNRFLAERTGGTYSTLKVQPAELEDSGVYFCASSRRTGLNEKLFFGSGTQLSVL.

This clone has more than one count but fewer than ten. This chain links TRBV5-6 with TRBJ1-4, with TRBD1 matching 9 bases. Trimming cost V 4 bases and J 4 bases; bases outside gene matches: 11. The length of the CDR3 is 17 residues. Germline CDR1 is SGHDT and CDR2 is YYEEEE. CDR3 amino acids: CASSPPWDRVNNEKLFF. The CDR3 DNA sequence: TGTGCCAGCAGCCCTCCTTGGGACAGGGTCAATAATGAAAAACTGTTTTTT. Filled out from reference TRBV5-6 and TRBJ1-4, the complete variable domain reads DAGVTQSPTHLIKTRGQQVTLRCSPKSGHDTVSWYQQALGQGPQFIFQYYEEEERQRGNFPDRFSGHQFPNYSSELNVNALLLGDSALYLCASSPPWDRVNNEKLFFGSGTQLSVL.

This chain links TRBV15 with TRBJ1-1; 10 bases are a match to TRBD1. V shed 3 bases, J shed 2 bases, and the junction held 3 bases outside the gene matches. The CDR3 length is 15 residues. The germline CDR1 and CDR2 sequences are LNHNV and YYDKDF (reference sequence). CDR3 loop: CATSRDRGGNTEAFF. The CDR3 DNA reads as TGTGCCACCAGCAGGGACAGGGGGGGAAACACTGAAGCTTTCTTT.

This clone was recorded a few times. This rearrangement joins TRBV5-7 to TRBJ2-7; D may be TRBD1 (6 bases). TRBV5-7 counts as an open reading frame of uncertain function. This CDR3 spans 16 amino acids. The V end was cut by 0 bases, the J end by 3 bases, with 16 bases between. The CDR3 loop is CASSLGQDSHYYEQYF. CDR3 nucleotide sequence: TGTGCCAGCAGCTTGGGCCAGGACAGCCACTACTACGAGCAGTACTTC.

CDR3 DNA sequence: TGCGCCAGCAGCACCACAGAGTTTTACACCGGGGAGCTGTTTTTT. This gives the protein CASSTTEFYTGELFF. This sequence joins TRBV5-1 and TRBJ2-2, with no clear D. Trimming cost V 4 bases and J 3 bases, with 13 bases left between them. The CDR3 extends over 15 amino acids. In germline, CDR1 is SGHRS, CDR2 YFSETQ.

This chain uses TRBV5-1 with TRBJ2-4, with 8 bases aligning to TRBD1. V was clipped by 6 bases and J by 9 bases; unmatched bases: 14. Germline-derived CDR1 and CDR2 are SGHRS and YFSETQ. The CDR3 has 15 residues. CDR3: CASKLTGTGETIQYF. The CDR3 nucleotides are TGCGCCAGCAAACTAACCGGGACAGGCGAGACCATTCAGTACTTC.

The rearrangement uses TRBV27 and TRBJ2-1; 9 bases are shared with TRBD2. Germline trimming cut 6 bases from V and 8 bases from J; bases unmatched to any gene: 8. Germline CDR1 and CDR2: MNHEY and SMNVEV (reference sequence). The CDR3 runs to 14 residues. The CDR3 protein is CASSIGLAIYEQFF. CDR3 bases: TGTGCCAGCAGCATCGGACTAGCGATATATGAGCAGTTCTTC.

Notes on this clone: The same CDR3 arises from other DNA sequences in this sample as well. The rearrangement links TRBV6-1 to TRBJ2-7; 8 bases fit TRBD1. After removal of 7 bases from V and 4 bases from J, the junction contained 12 bases not matched to a gene. The CDR3 length is 15 residues. Germline values: CDR1 MNHNS, CDR2 SASEGT. This CDR3 reads CASTRGGQVEYEQYF. The CDR3 coding sequence is TGTGCCAGCACCCGAGGGGGACAGGTCGAATACGAGCAGTACTTC.

The rearrangement uses TRBV19 and TRBJ1-1, with 7 bases matching TRBD1. With V trimmed by 3 bases and J by 4 bases, 5 bases remained unmatched. The CDR3 is 14 residues long. Germline lookup yields CDR1 LNHDA and CDR2 SQIVND (reference sequence). CDR3 nucleotides: TGTGCCAGTAGTATTACAGGGGTGAGCACTGAAGCTTTCTTT. It codes for CASSITGVSTEAFF.

The J gene is TRBJ2-3, the V gene TRBV7-6; maybe TRBD1 (6 bases). Germline values: CDR1 SGHVS, CDR2 FNYEAQ. Trimming took 5 bases from V and 0 from J, leaving 21 bases between them. The length of the CDR3 is 18 residues. In DNA form, the CDR3 reads TGTGCCAGCAGCCAAGCCACCCCCACAGGGTCTAGCACAGATACGCAGTATTTT. Protein: CASSQATPTGSSTDTQYF.

The genes are TRBV4-1 and TRBJ1-1; a possible D gene is TRBD1 (6 bases). The length of the CDR3 is 14 residues. Germline V lookup: CDR1 MGHRA, CDR2 YSYEKL. Trimming took 4 bases from V and 3 from J, leaving 12 bases between them. Here the CDR3 DNA reads TGCGCCAGCAGCCCAACAGGGTTTCACACTGAAGCTTTCTTT. Protein sequence: CASSPTGFHTEAFF.

The chain is built from TRBV11-2 and TRBJ2-5; 7 bases align to TRBD2. The CDR3 spans 14 residues. With V trimmed by 5 bases and J by 5 bases, 8 bases remained unmatched. CDR1 SGHAT and CDR2 FQNNGV come from the germline V gene. Here the CDR3 DNA reads TGTGCCAGCAGCCACCGGGGGGTAGGCGAGACCCAGTACTTC. This encodes CASSHRGVGETQYF.

This clone was found a few times. The gene calls are TRBV5-1 and TRBJ1-5; 9 bases line up with TRBD1. The length of the CDR3 is 14 residues. With 3 bases clipped from V and 8 bases from J, the junction kept 6 bases outside the gene matches. Looked up from germline, CDR1 is SGHRS and CDR2 is YFSETQ. The CDR3 DNA reads as TGCGCCAGCAGCTCCACAGGGGGCGGGGAGCCCCAGCATTTT. Protein sequence: CASSSTGGGEPQHF. The variable domain in full, completed from reference TRBV5-1 and TRBJ1-5, reads KAGVTQTPRYLIKTRGQQVTLSCSPISGHRSVSWYQQTPGQGLQFLFEYFSETQRNKGNFPGRFSGRQFSNSRSEMNVSTLELGDSALYLCASSSTGGGEPQHFGDGTRLSIL.

This sequence joins TRBV19 and TRBJ2-3; TRBD2 matches 14 bases. Germline-derived CDR1 and CDR2 are LNHDA and SQIVND (reference sequence). The trim removed 5 bases at V and 1 base at J, leaving 8 bases unmatched. This CDR3 is 18 amino acids long. The CDR3 region is CASSDRLAGGIGTDTQYF. The DNA for the CDR3 is TGTGCCAGTAGTGATCGACTAGCGGGGGGGATTGGCACAGATACGCAGTATTTT.

The chain's CDR3 is CASSYSRQAGWTEAFF. CDR3 DNA sequence: TGTGCCAGCAGTTACTCGAGACAGGCTGGGTGGACTGAAGCTTTCTTT. The chain is built from TRBV6-5 and TRBJ1-1; maybe TRBD1 (6 bases). The CDR3 extends over 16 amino acids. CDR1 is MNHEY and CDR2 is SVGAGI in the germline V gene. V lost 0 bases, J lost 5 bases, and 16 bases lay in between.

This rearrangement joins TRBV4-2 to TRBJ2-1, with a tentative D call TRBD2 (5 bases). The CDR3 is 12 residues long. The germline gives CDR1 LGHNA, CDR2 YNFKEQ. V was pared by 1 base and J by 10 bases, with 8 bases between. CDR3 in DNA: TGTGCCAGCAGCCAAGCCCCGGGAGAGCAGTTCTTC. Its protein product is CASSQAPGEQFF.

This chain links TRBV19 with TRBJ2-3; 11 bases map to TRBD1. Per germline, CDR1 LNHDA and CDR2 SQIVND (reference sequence). V dropped 3 bases and J dropped 6; count of bases not matched to a gene: 11. This CDR3 has 17 residues. CDR3 DNA sequence: TGTGCCAGTAGTATGACCGGGGGACAGGGGGTTAAGGATACGCAGTATTTT. This sequence encodes CASSMTGGQGVKDTQYF.

V and J are TRBV7-2 and TRBJ1-2, with TRBD1 matching 7 bases. The germline gives CDR1 SGHTA, CDR2 FQGNSA. The CDR3 extends over 19 amino acids. Germline trimming cut 0 bases from V and 7 bases from J; bases unmatched to any gene: 20. CDR3 bases: TGTGCCAGCAGCTTAGCGCAGCCAGGGGACAGTTTTATCGCTGGTGGCTACACCTTC. It is translated as CASSLAQPGDSFIAGGYTF.